Presented here are 10 T cell receptor beta chains from one specimen sequenced in a study of blood T cell repertoires in COVID-19. TCRdb's copy holds only in-frame clones and misses some; the assay was immunoSEQ multiplex PCR. The sample has 250,000 or so clones; 86% are singletons. Sequencing was performed on peripheral blood. Receptors were obtained from a man under 40 with active or convalescent COVID-19.

The rearrangement links TRBV2 to TRBJ1-1, with D perhaps TRBD1 (6 bases). This CDR3 contains 14 residues. Deletions cut 6 bases from V and 4 bases from J, with 15 bases between. Germline V CDR1 and CDR2: SNHLY, FYNNEI. CDR3 region: CASRPQGSSTEAFF. The CDR3, as DNA: TGTGCCAGCAGGCCCCAGGGGTCTTCCACTGAAGCTTTCTTT. Full variable domain (remainder filled in from reference TRBV2 and TRBJ1-1): EPEVTQTPSHQVTQMGQEVILRCVPISNHLYFYWYRQILGQKVEFLVSFYNNEISEKSEIFDDQFSVERPDGSNFTLKIRSTKLEDSAMYFCASRPQGSSTEAFFGQGTRLTVV.

This chain uses TRBV3-1 (or the pseudogene TRBV3-2) with TRBJ1-5; no definite D call. Trimming took off 2 bases at V and 7 bases at J, with 6 bases between the two ends. CDR3 length: 12 amino acids. Per the germline V gene, CDR1 is LGHDT and CDR2 is YNNKEL (reference sequence). CDR3 protein: CASSQFSQPQHF. The CDR3 DNA reads TGTGCCAGCAGCCAATTCTCCCAGCCCCAGCATTTT.

V usage is TRBV25-1 and J usage is TRBJ2-1, with 8 bases aligning to TRBD2. Germline V lookup: CDR1 MGHDK, CDR2 SYGVNS. This CDR3 comprises 13 residues. Trimming at V came to 7 bases and at J to 5 bases, leaving 4 bases not matched to a gene. The CDR3 sequence: CASNGGANNEQFF. The CDR3 DNA reads as TGTGCCAGCAACGGGGGGGCCAACAATGAGCAGTTCTTC.

This clone was seen a few times. V is TRBV24-1 and J is TRBJ2-6; TRBD1 aligns across 9 bases. Germline V gives CDR1 KGHDR, CDR2 SFDVKD. The CDR3 totals 17 residues. Trimming cost V 6 bases and J 0 bases; bases outside gene matches: 5. The CDR3 here is CATSSGQGRSGANVLTF. The CDR3, as DNA: TGTGCCACCAGTTCGGGACAGGGACGCTCTGGGGCCAACGTCCTGACTTTC.

DNA for the CDR3: TGTGCCAGCAGCACAGGGTCCTACGAGCAGTACTTC. As protein: CASSTGSYEQYF. The V and J genes are TRBV12-3 or TRBV12-4 and TRBJ2-7; a weak D match, TRBD1 (6 bases). There are 12 residues in the CDR3. V lost 6 bases and J 1 base, leaving 7 bases between the germline ends.

CDR3 sequence (DNA): TGCGCCAGCAGCCAAGATTGGCGGGGGTACTACAATGAGCAGTTCTTC. This encodes CASSQDWRGYYNEQFF. The chain combines TRBV4-1 with TRBJ2-1, with 7 bases aligning to TRBD2. This CDR3 spans 16 amino acids. The germline V gene encodes CDR1 MGHRA and CDR2 YSYEKL. After removal of 0 bases from V and 3 bases from J, the junction contained 5 bases not matched to a gene.

The chain is built from TRBV5-1 and TRBJ2-7; TRBD1 matches at 9 bases. V lost 4 bases, J lost 4 bases, and 6 bases stayed unmatched. The V gene's germline CDR1 is SGHRS and CDR2 YFSETQ. The CDR3 has 14 residues. CDR3 bases: TGCGCCAGCAGCCCGCCCGGACAGGGGTACGAGCAGTACTTC. Protein sequence: CASSPPGQGYEQYF.

The chain joins TRBV7-8 to TRBJ2-1, with D possibly being TRBD2 (5 bases). The V and J ends lost 8 bases and 2 bases respectively, with 13 bases between them. The germline gives CDR1 SGHVS, CDR2 FQNEAQ. The CDR3 has 14 amino acids. CDR3 bases: TGTGCCAGCGCCGAGGGCACGGCCTACAATGAGCAGTTCTTC. The encoded protein is CASAEGTAYNEQFF.

The V gene is TRBV7-2, the J gene TRBJ2-7, with 9 bases that match TRBD2. Unmatched junction bases numbered 11, after V lost 2 bases and J lost 3 bases. The CDR3 spans 17 residues. Germline loops: CDR1 SGHTA, CDR2 FQGNSA. The CDR3 DNA is TGTGCCAGCAGCTTACGGGTAGCGGGGGCTCCGTTCTACGAGCAGTACTTC. It codes for CASSLRVAGAPFYEQYF.

The chain couples TRBV19 to TRBJ1-6; perhaps TRBD1 as D (5 bases). Trimming shortened V by 3 bases and J by 0 bases, and 6 bases separated the two germline ends. Germline CDR1 reads LNHDA; CDR2 reads SQIVND (reference sequence). This CDR3 contains 15 residues. The CDR3 here is CASSIDSSYNSPLHF. The CDR3 coding sequence is TGTGCCAGTAGTATCGACAGCTCCTATAATTCACCCCTCCACTTT.